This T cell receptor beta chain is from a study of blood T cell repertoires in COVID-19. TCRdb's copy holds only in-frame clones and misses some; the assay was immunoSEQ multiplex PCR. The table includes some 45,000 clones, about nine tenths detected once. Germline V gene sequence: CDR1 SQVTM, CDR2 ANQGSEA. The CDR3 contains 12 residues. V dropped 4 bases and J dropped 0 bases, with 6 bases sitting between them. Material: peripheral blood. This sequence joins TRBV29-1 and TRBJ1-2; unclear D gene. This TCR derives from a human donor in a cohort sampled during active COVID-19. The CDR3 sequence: CSVADTNYGYTF. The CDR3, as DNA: TGCAGCGTTGCCGACACTAACTATGGCTACACCTTC.